The 14 T cell receptor beta chains given below trace back to one sample, sequenced in a study of T cell repertoires in ileal Crohn's disease. Time point in this sample: neoterminal ileum biopsy at postoperative endoscopy, about 6 months after surgery. Measured with immunoSEQ multiplex PCR; TCRdb has only the in-frame clones, and not every one. This table has some 5,400 clones, around 69% appearing once. What was sequenced was ileal tissue. All receptors come from an adult with Crohn's disease.

This rearrangement joins TRBV30 to TRBJ1-2; D not certain. Trimming took off 7 bases at V and 0 bases at J, with 12 bases between the two ends. Per the germline V gene, CDR1 is GTSNPN and CDR2 is SVGIG (reference sequence). CDR3 size: 13 residues. CDR3 coding DNA: TGTGCCTCCGAAACTCGTTCTAACTATGGCTACACCTTC. Translated: CASETRSNYGYTF.

A single count supports this clone. The rearrangement uses TRBV10-3 and TRBJ2-1; 10 bases map to TRBD2. Germline assignment: CDR1 ENHRY and CDR2 SYGVKD. The CDR3 totals 15 residues. V lost 4 bases, J lost 7 bases, and 7 bases stayed unmatched. CDR3 sequence reads: CAISAREREGNEQFF. The CDR3 DNA sequence: TGTGCCATCAGTGCAAGGGAGCGGGAGGGTAATGAGCAGTTCTTC.

This rearrangement joins TRBV7-6 to TRBJ1-1, with TRBD1 as a possible D gene (5 bases). V lost 0 bases and J 2 bases, leaving 10 bases between the germline ends. The CDR3 totals 15 residues. In germline, CDR1 is SGHVS, CDR2 FNYEAQ. The CDR3 DNA reads TGTGCCAGCAGCTTAGCGGGCGGACAAAACACTGAAGCTTTCTTT. As protein: CASSLAGGQNTEAFF.

This sequence joins TRBV27 and TRBJ2-3; D perhaps matches TRBD1 (5 bases). The V gene lost 8 bases and the J gene lost 8 bases, with 11 bases spanning the gap. The germline V gene encodes CDR1 MNHEY and CDR2 SMNVEV (reference sequence). The CDR3 runs to 11 residues. The CDR3 nucleotides are TGTGCCAGCTCGATGGGGCGTACGCAGTATTTT. As protein: CASSMGRTQYF.

The rearrangement joins TRBV7-9 to TRBJ2-5, with 12 positions matching TRBD1. This CDR3 has 16 amino acids. Germline loops: CDR1 SEHNR, CDR2 FQNEAQ (reference sequence). J lost 5 bases, V lost 7 bases, and 11 bases had no gene match. CDR3 nucleotide sequence: TGTGCCAGCATTATGGGGGGGACAGGGGGCCAGGAGACCCAGTACTTC. Residues: CASIMGGTGGQETQYF.

The rearrangement links TRBV11-3 to TRBJ2-5, with D perhaps TRBD1 (5 bases). Germline assignment: CDR1 SGHNT and CDR2 YENEEA. This CDR3 has 15 residues. Trimming shortened V by 4 bases and J by 2 bases, and 14 bases separated the two germline ends. The CDR3 here is CASSSPGQIQETQYF. CDR3 nucleotide sequence: TGTGCCAGCAGCTCCCCCGGACAAATACAAGAGACCCAGTACTTC.

This rearrangement joins TRBV7-8 to TRBJ1-3, with a tentative D call TRBD1 (6 bases). CDR3 length: 13 amino acids. CDR1 is SGHVS, CDR2 FQNEAQ, per germline. Between the trimmed V and J ends, which lost 3 bases and 5 bases, there was a span of 8 bases. CDR3 coding DNA: TGTGCCAGCAGCTTGGACAGACGAAACACCATATATTTT. It yields the protein CASSLDRRNTIYF. Variable domain in full (rest from reference TRBV7-8 and TRBJ1-3): GAGVSQSPRYKVAKRGQDVALRCDPISGHVSLFWYQQALGQGPEFLTYFQNEAQLDKSGLPSDRFFAERPEGSVSTLKIQRTQQEDSAVYLCASSLDRRNTIYFGEGSWLTVV.

V is TRBV5-1 and J is TRBJ2-3; 8 bases are shared with TRBD2. V lost 5 bases, J lost 2 bases, and 7 bases stayed unmatched. The length of the CDR3 is 15 residues. The germline V gene encodes CDR1 SGHRS and CDR2 YFSETQ. The CDR3 here is CASRLLAEYTDTQYF. As DNA, the CDR3 is TGCGCCAGCAGACTACTAGCGGAGTACACAGATACGCAGTATTTT.

This rearrangement joins TRBV7-8 to TRBJ2-1; 9 nucleotides line up with TRBD2. This CDR3 is built from 16 residues. Trimming removed 4 bases from V and 3 bases from J; junction bases left unmatched: 7. CDR1 is SGHVS, CDR2 FQNEAQ, per germline. The CDR3 here is CASSSERGDRYNEQFF. The CDR3 DNA follows: TGTGCCAGCAGCTCCGAGCGGGGGGATCGCTACAATGAGCAGTTCTTC. Using reference TRBV7-8 and TRBJ2-1 for the parts outside the CDR3, the full variable domain is GAGVSQSPRYKVAKRGQDVALRCDPISGHVSLFWYQQALGQGPEFLTYFQNEAQLDKSGLPSDRFFAERPEGSVSTLKIQRTQQEDSAVYLCASSSERGDRYNEQFFGPGTRLTVL.

This clone was seen a single time. V is TRBV5-4 and J is TRBJ2-3; 9 positions match TRBD2. Trimming removed 4 bases from V and 0 bases from J; junction bases left unmatched: 15. This CDR3 region has 19 residues. In germline, CDR1 is SGHNT, CDR2 YYREEE (reference sequence). The CDR3 sequence: CASSPPGREGIPSTDTQYF. The CDR3 DNA follows: TGTGCCAGCAGCCCTCCTGGGCGGGAGGGTATCCCTAGCACAGATACGCAGTATTTT.

The chain couples TRBV6-4 to TRBJ2-1, with TRBD2 identical over 7 bases. Trimming at V came to 3 bases and at J to 4 bases, leaving 0 bases not matched to a gene. The germline gives CDR1 MRHNA, CDR2 SNTAGT. The CDR3 is made up of 13 amino acids. The CDR3 DNA is TGTGCCAGCAGTGAGCGGGAGTACAATGAGCAGTTCTTC. This translates into CASSEREYNEQFF.

The rearrangement joins TRBV27 to TRBJ2-3, with TRBD1 matching over 9 bases. This CDR3 spans 15 amino acids. V lost 6 bases, J lost 2 bases, and 6 bases stayed unmatched. CDR1 and CDR2 (germline): MNHEY, SMNVEV (reference sequence). The CDR3 protein is CASRATGGFTDTQYF. CDR3 in DNA: TGTGCCAGCAGGGCGACAGGGGGGTTCACAGATACGCAGTATTTT.

The genes are TRBV5-4 and TRBJ2-2, with D tentatively TRBD2 (5 bases). Trimming took off 2 bases at V and 5 bases at J, with 7 bases between the two ends. CDR1 and CDR2 (germline): SGHNT, YYREEE (reference sequence). This CDR3 contains 13 residues. The CDR3 region has the DNA TGTGCCAGCAGCTTAGAGGGAACCGGGGAGCTGTTTTTT. This sequence encodes CASSLEGTGELFF.

The chain links TRBV5-1 to TRBJ2-7, with 8 bases aligning to TRBD1. CDR1 SGHRS and CDR2 YFSETQ come from the germline V gene. With V trimmed by 2 bases and J by 3 bases, 7 bases remained unmatched. CDR3 length: 15 residues. DNA for the CDR3: TGCGCCAGCAGCTTTTCGGCAGGGGGCTACTACGAGCAGTACTTC. This codes for CASSFSAGGYYEQYF. Supplemented by reference TRBV5-1 and TRBJ2-7, the full variable domain reads KAGVTQTPRYLIKTRGQQVTLSCSPISGHRSVSWYQQTPGQGLQFLFEYFSETQRNKGNFPGRFSGRQFSNSRSEMNVSTLELGDSALYLCASSFSAGGYYEQYFGPGTRLTVT.